This TCR beta chain was observed in a study of T cells in women clearing cervical HPV infection. The germline V gene encodes CDR1 SGHTS and CDR2 YDEGEE. The germline V and J ends were trimmed by 0 bases and 7 bases, with 8 bases remaining between them. CDR3 length equals 13 residues. Points on this clone: The antigen is undetermined. The CDR3 end lies 3 residues beyond the end of the read and is filled in from the germline J gene.

Study-level points and caveats: CIN3+ cases had significantly higher TCR repertoire richness than controls, but evenness did not differ. Effector/memory and HPV-specific T cells were not isolated, and association timing is unknown.

Genomic DNA, averaging around 1,200 ng per sample, yielded TCR beta CDR3 via immunoSEQ. Sequencing used immunoSEQ multiplex PCR; TCRdb keeps in-frame clones, though not all of them. Here the sample table reports 30,000 to 35,000 clones. Material for sequencing was blood buffy coat. The chain joins TRBV5-8 to TRBJ2-1; D is unresolved. This clonotype originated in a woman aged 18-70 years with a cervical HPV16 infection that either progressed to CIN3+ or cleared (not recorded which). The sequenced CDR3 bases are TGTGCCAGCAGCTTGGATGTAGAGAATGAG. Translated, it gives CASSLDVENE. The whole CDR3 protein is CASSLDVENEQFF.